Presented here are 4 T cell receptor beta chains from one specimen sequenced in a study of T-cell memory formation after mild COVID-19. TCRdb analysed the 5' RACE reads with MiXCR anew, one entry per CDR3 protein. There are 110,000 to 150,000 distinct CDR3 sequences in the sample; almost 25% occur only once, and roughly a quarter lies in the top ten. Sequenced material: PBMCs or a T cell subset sorted from them (not recorded which). These receptors all stem from an adult woman who had mild COVID-19 (a few samples of this study predate the infection). Cell type and time point are not known.

The rearrangement links TRBV29-1 to TRBJ1-1; no reliable D call. There are 12 residues in the CDR3. V lost 3 bases and J lost 6, with 11 bases in between. Germline V gene sequence: CDR1 SQVTM, CDR2 ANQGSEA. The CDR3 nucleotides read TGCAGCGTTGATTCGTCGTCCGCTGAAGCTTTCTTT. Residues: CSVDSSSAEAFF.

This chain joins TRBV9 and TRBJ2-2, with 10 bases lining up with TRBD1. CDR1 is SGDLS, CDR2 YYNGEE, per germline. Germline trimming cut 0 bases from V and 7 bases from J; bases unmatched to any gene: 6. The CDR3 is 16 amino acids. CDR3 loop: CASSVGQGARGGELFF. CDR3 DNA: TGTGCCAGCAGCGTAGGACAGGGGGCGCGTGGCGGGGAGCTGTTTTTT.

The genes are TRBV15 and TRBJ2-7; the match to TRBD2 covers 10 bases. This CDR3 spans 18 amino acids. With V trimmed by 4 bases and J by 2 bases, 14 bases remained unmatched. In germline, CDR1 is LNHNV, CDR2 YYDKDF (reference sequence). In nucleotides, the CDR3 is TGTGCCACCAGCACCCGTAGACCTAAGAGCGGGAGGGCCTACGAGCAGTACTTC. This gives the protein CATSTRRPKSGRAYEQYF.

J is TRBJ2-3 and V is TRBV4-2, with D perhaps TRBD2 (6 bases). CDR1 and CDR2 (germline): LGHNA, YNFKEQ. The V end was cut by 0 bases, the J end by 4 bases, with 11 bases between. CDR3 size: 15 residues. The CDR3 spells CASSQEASVADTQYF. CDR3 in DNA: TGTGCCAGCAGCCAAGAGGCTAGCGTAGCAGATACGCAGTATTTT.